This TCR beta chain was profiled in a study of blood T cell repertoires in COVID-19 (dated by TCRdb to 2020 to 2021). Broadly, across the study: Samples from collaborators originated in the United States, Italy and Spain and spanned both the acute and convalescent phases of COVID-19. The prospective study material was composed of cDNA or gDNA derived from T cells, B-cell-depleted T cells, or PBMCs. The dataset comprised deeply sampled blood TCRbeta repertoires from subjects exposed to, actively infected with, or recovered from COVID-19. The repertoires were made available in a free public database intended to serve as a resource for research on the immune response to SARS-CoV-2. The samples were drawn from two sources: the first 160 participants of the ongoing ImmuneRACE study, and fewer than 1,500 subjects contributed by 6 global collaborators. A de-identified subject ID, COVID-19 status, age in years and sex were almost always included in the sample metadata. Where available, HLA class I and class II types were obtained from metadata supplied by the sample provider rather than from assay-based typing. Overall study outcomes, separate from this receptor: The amount of clinical and demographic metadata varied by source and participant and was provided uncurated.

Regarding this clone: What antigen it recognizes has not been identified. The record has no base qualities; no much larger clone is one base away.

Participants in the prospective study were enrolled through a virtual design, were aged roughly 18 to 90 years, and lived in roughly 24 United States geographic areas. Cohort assignment in the prospective study relied on participant-reported clinical history from a screening survey and a study questionnaire. Recovered participants in ImmuneRACE Cohort 3 were defined by two consecutive negative NP/OP PCR tests, clearance by a healthcare professional, or resolution of symptoms. In the prospective study, mobile phlebotomists collected whole blood, serum and a nasopharyngeal or oropharyngeal swab from each participant. Participants in the prospective study had the option to provide additional blood draws and questionnaires over an approximately two-month period. Before DNA extraction, prospective study blood samples were shipped either frozen or at room temperature. The germline V and J ends show losses of 6 bases and 5 bases respectively, and no gene match explains 9 bases of the junction. From the germline V gene, CDR1 is SGHRS and CDR2 is YFSETQ. The CDR3 holds 14 amino acids from the cysteine to the phenylalanine. Only CDR3 DNA is held: 42 bases, read in frame from base 1.

The immunoSEQ Assay, a bias-controlled multiplex PCR, was used to amplify TCRbeta CDR3 regions from genomic DNA. Per the authors' processing: Nucleated cell counts per sample were estimated from amplification of reference gene primers within the assay. To quantify the absolute abundance of each unique TCRbeta CDR3 rearrangement, sequence reads were collapsed and filtered. For each sample, productive Simpson clonality was calculated as the square root of Simpson's diversity index over productive rearrangements. What TCRdb holds here is the immuneACCESS table cut down to in-frame rearrangements. Part of the clones is not present; checked against another copy, under half of the missing clones reflect an unresolved V gene, and the others are unexplained. V and J calls and clone size are those listed in that table; D and trimming were worked out from the DNA. A total of hundreds of thousands of clones appear in this sample, roughly 89% of them only once. Around 10% of the sample goes to the ten largest clones.

The receptor was derived from a woman aged 50 to 60 who had recovered from COVID-19. Here the chain combines TRBV5-1 and TRBJ2-5; the central 8 bases match TRBD2. Source material: PBMCs or T cells enriched from blood (not recorded which). The DNA sequence is as follows: TGCGCCAGCACCTTAAGCGGGGGTAGTGAGACCCAGTACTTC. It specifies CASTLSGGSETQYF. Full variable domain (CDR3 extended with the reference TRBV5-1 and TRBJ2-5 proteins): KAGVTQTPRYLIKTRGQQVTLSCSPISGHRSVSWYQQTPGQGLQFLFEYFSETQRNKGNFPGRFSGRQFSNSRSEMNVSTLELGDSALYLCASTLSGGSETQYFGPGTRLLVL.